This TCR beta chain was retrieved from a study of T-cell reconstitution after alpha-beta-depleted transplantation in children. Construction of the TCRbeta library involved unique molecular identifiers. TCRdb called the PCR reads again in MiXCR, with one record for every CDR3 protein. The sample shows fewer than 120,000 distinct CDR3 sequences, about 9.3% of them seen only once. The CDR3 spans 15 residues. Germline assignment: CDR1 LGHNA and CDR2 YSLEER. V lost 2 bases, J lost 7 bases, and 14 bases lay in between. Ten or more counts support this clonotype. The TCR sequence derives from a human donor who donated a stem cell graft to a child with acute lymphoblastic leukemia. This sample comprised PBMCs from the stem cell graft donor, obtained from the stem cell graft. This chain connects TRBV4-3 to TRBJ1-4; D possibly corresponds to TRBD1 (6 bases). As DNA, the CDR3 is TGCGCCAGCAGCCAAAGGGGGGGAATGGTTGAAAAACTGTTTTTT. Encoded protein: CASSQRGGMVEKLFF.